This TCR beta chain came from a study of vaccination effects on CD4 cells after COVID-19. Looking at the study overall: It was a median of 72 days after the second dose that post-vaccine samples were obtained.

For this clone: What it binds is not known.

CD4+ T cell isolation took place after 10 days of culture. Each participant received a vaccine that was either BNT162b2 or mRNA-1273, given as two doses. The data were produced by immunoSEQ multiplex PCR, yet TCRdb's version contains in-frame clones alone and is incomplete. The sample lists 40,000 to 50,000 clones, roughly 72% occurring once. V shed 4 bases, J shed 1 base, and the junction held 7 bases outside the gene matches. CDR3 length: 16 residues. Germline loops: CDR1 LGHDT, CDR2 YNNKEL (reference sequence). The rearrangement links TRBV3-1 (or the pseudogene TRBV3-2) to TRBJ2-3; 8 bases line up with TRBD2. The receptor was isolated from a human donor who received a COVID-19 vaccine. The sequences come from CD4+ T cells from PBMCs cultured without peptide, collected after COVID-19 vaccination. The CDR3 DNA sequence: TGTGCCAGCAGCCCCCCGACTAGCGTCGGCACAGATACGCAGTATTTT. This translates into CASSPPTSVGTDTQYF.